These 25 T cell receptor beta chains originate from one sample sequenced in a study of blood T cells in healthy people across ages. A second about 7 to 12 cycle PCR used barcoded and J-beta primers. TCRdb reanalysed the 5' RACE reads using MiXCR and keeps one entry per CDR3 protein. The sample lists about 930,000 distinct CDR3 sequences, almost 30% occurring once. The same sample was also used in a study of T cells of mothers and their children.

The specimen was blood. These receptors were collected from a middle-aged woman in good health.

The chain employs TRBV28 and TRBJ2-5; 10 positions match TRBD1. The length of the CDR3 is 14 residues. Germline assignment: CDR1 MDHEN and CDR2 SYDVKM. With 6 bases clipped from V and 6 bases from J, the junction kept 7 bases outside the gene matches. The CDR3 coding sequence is TGTGCCAGCAGCTCGGGACAGGGGTGGAAGACCCAGTACTTC. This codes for CASSSGQGWKTQYF.

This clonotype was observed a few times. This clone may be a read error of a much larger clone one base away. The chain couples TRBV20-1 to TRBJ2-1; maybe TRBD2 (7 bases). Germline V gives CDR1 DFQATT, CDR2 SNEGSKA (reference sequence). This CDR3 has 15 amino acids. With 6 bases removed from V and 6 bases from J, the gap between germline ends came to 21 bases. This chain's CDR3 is CSAPNWRGGSNEQFF. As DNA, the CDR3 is TGCAGTGCCCCAAACTGGAGGGGGGGGAGCAATGAGCAGTTCTTC.

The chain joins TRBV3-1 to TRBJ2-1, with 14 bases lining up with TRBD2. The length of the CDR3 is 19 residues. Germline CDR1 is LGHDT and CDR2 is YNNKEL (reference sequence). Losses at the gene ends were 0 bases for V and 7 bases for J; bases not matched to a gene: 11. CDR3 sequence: CASSQDRRLAGGRENEQFF. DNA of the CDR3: TGTGCCAGCAGCCAAGATAGGAGACTAGCGGGGGGGCGCGAGAATGAGCAGTTCTTC.

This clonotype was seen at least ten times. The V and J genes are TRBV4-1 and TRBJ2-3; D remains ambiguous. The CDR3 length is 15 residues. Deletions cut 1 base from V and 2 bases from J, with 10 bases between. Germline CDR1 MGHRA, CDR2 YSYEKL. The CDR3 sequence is CASSQGGTNTDTQYF. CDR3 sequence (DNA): TGCGCCAGCAGCCAAGGGGGAACTAACACAGATACGCAGTATTTT.

The chain's CDR3 is CASTPGQRETQYF. As DNA, the CDR3 is TGTGCCAGCACCCCGGGACAGCGAGAGACCCAGTACTTC. This chain connects TRBV12-3 or TRBV12-4 to TRBJ2-5; 7 nucleotides line up with TRBD1. CDR3 length equals 13 residues. V lost 7 bases to trimming and J lost 4 bases; unmatched junction nucleotides: 6.

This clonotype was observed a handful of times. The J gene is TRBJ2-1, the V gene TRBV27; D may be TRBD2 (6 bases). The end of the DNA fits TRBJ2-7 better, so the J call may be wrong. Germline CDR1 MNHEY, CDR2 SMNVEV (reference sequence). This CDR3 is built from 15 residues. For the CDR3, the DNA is TGTGCCAGCAGTTCGCTGGGGGGTTCCTACAATGAGCAGTACTTC. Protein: CASSSLGGSYNEQYF.

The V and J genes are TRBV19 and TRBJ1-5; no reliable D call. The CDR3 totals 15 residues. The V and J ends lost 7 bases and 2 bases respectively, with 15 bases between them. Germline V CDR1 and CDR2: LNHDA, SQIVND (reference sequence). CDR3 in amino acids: CASTVEWQGNQPQHF. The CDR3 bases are TGTGCCAGTACAGTCGAGTGGCAGGGCAATCAGCCCCAGCATTTT.

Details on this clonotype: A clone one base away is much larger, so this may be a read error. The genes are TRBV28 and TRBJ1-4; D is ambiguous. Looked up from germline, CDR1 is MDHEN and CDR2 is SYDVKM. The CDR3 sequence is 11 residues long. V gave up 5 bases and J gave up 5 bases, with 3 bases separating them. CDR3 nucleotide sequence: TGTGCCAGCAGTGTAAATGAAAAACTGTTTTTT. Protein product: CASSVNEKLFF.

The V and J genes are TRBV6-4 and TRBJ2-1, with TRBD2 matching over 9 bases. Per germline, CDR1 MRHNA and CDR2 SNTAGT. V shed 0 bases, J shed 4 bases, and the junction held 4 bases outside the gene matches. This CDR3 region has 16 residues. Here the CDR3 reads CASSDSRTSDYNEQFF. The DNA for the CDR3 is TGTGCCAGCAGTGACTCTAGGACTAGCGATTACAATGAGCAGTTCTTC.

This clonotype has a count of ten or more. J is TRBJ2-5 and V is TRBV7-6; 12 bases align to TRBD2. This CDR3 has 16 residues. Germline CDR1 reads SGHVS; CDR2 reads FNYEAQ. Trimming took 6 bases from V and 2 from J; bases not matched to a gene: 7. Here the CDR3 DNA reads TGTGCCAGCAGTTCTTGGACTAGCGGGGTACAAGAGACCCAGTACTTC. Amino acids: CASSSWTSGVQETQYF.

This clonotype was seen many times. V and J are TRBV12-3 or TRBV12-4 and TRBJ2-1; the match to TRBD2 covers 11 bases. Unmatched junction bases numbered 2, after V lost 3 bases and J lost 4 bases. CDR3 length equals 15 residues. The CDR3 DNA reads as TGTGCCAGCAGTTTTAGCGGGGGGGATTACAATGAGCAGTTCTTC. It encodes CASSFSGGDYNEQFF.

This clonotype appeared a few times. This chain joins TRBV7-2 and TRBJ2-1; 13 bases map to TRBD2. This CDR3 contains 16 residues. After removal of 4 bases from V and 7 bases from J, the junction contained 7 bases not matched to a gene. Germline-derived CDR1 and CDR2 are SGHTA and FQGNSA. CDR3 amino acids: CASSSLAGGFKNEQFF. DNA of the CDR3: TGTGCCAGCAGCTCACTAGCGGGGGGGTTTAAGAATGAGCAGTTCTTC.

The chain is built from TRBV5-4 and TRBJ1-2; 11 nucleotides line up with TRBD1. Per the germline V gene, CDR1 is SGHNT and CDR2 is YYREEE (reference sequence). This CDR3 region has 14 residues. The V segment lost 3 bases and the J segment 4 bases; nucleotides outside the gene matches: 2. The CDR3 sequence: CASSWTGGTYGYTF. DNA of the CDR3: TGTGCCAGCAGCTGGACAGGGGGCACCTATGGCTACACCTTC.

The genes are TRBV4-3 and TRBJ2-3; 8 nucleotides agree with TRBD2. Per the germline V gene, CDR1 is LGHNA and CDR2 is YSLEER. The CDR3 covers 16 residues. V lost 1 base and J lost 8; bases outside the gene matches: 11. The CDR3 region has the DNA TGCGCCAGCAGCCAAGGGCGCGGGGGGACCCTCGGTACGCAGTATTTT. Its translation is CASSQGRGGTLGTQYF.

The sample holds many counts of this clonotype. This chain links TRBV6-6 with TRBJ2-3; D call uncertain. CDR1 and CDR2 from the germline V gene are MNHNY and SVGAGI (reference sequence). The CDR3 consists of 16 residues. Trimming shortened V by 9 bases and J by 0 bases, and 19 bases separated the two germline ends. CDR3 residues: CASFEGLISSTDTQYF. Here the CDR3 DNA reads TGTGCCAGTTTTGAAGGGCTAATTAGTAGCACAGATACGCAGTATTTT.

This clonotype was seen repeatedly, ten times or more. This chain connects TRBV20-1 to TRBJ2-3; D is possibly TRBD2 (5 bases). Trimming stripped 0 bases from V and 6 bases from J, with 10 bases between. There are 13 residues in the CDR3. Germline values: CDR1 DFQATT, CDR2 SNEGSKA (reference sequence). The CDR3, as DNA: TGCAGTGCTAGAGATCCCGGGGTGGATACGCAGTATTTT. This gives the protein CSARDPGVDTQYF.

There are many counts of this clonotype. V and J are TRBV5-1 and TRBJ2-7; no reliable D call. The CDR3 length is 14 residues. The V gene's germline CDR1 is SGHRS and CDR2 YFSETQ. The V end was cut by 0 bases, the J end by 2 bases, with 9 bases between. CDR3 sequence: CASSLVQTTYEQYF. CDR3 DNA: TGCGCCAGCAGCTTGGTGCAGACCACCTACGAGCAGTACTTC.

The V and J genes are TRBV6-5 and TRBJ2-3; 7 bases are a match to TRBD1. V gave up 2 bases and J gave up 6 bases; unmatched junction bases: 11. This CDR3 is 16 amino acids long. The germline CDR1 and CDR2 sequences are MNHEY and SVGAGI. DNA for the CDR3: TGTGCCAGCAGTTACCGAGACAGGGCCCTCTCGGATACGCAGTATTTT. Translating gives CASSYRDRALSDTQYF.

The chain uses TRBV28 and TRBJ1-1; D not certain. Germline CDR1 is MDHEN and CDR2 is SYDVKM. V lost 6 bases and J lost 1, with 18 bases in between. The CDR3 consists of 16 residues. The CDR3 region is CASRVKVRGGNTEAFF. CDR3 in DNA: TGTGCCAGCAGGGTCAAAGTTCGGGGAGGGAACACTGAAGCTTTCTTT. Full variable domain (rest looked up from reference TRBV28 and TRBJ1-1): DVKVTQSSRYLVKRTGEKVFLECVQDMDHENMFWYRQDPGLGLRLIYFSYDVKMKEKGDIPEGYSVSREKKERFSLILESASTNQTSMYLCASRVKVRGGNTEAFFGQGTRLTVV.

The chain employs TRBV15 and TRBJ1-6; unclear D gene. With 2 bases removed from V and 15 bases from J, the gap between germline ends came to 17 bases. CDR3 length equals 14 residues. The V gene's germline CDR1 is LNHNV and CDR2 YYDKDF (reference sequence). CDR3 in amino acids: CATSRRSGEQNLHF. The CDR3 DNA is TGTGCCACCAGCAGACGGAGTGGGGAGCAAAACCTCCACTTT.

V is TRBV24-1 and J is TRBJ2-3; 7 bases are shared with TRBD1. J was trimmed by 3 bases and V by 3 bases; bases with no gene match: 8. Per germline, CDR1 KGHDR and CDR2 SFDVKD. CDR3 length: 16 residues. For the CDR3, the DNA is TGTGCCACCAGTGATCCCGGGACAGCCCAGACAGATACGCAGTATTTT. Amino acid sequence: CATSDPGTAQTDTQYF.

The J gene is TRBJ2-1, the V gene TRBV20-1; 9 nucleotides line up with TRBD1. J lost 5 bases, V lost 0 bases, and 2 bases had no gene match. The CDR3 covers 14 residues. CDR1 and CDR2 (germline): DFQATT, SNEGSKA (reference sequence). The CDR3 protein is CSAREGQGNNEQFF. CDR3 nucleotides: TGCAGTGCTAGAGAGGGACAGGGAAACAATGAGCAGTTCTTC.

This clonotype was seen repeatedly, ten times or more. The CDR3 sequence: CASSFYEQYF. DNA for the CDR3: TGTGCCAGCAGCTTCTACGAGCAGTACTTC. The gene calls are TRBV7-2 and TRBJ2-7; D is unresolved. Trimming took 3 bases from V and 3 from J, leaving 0 bases between them. Per the germline V gene, CDR1 is SGHTA and CDR2 is FQGNSA. The CDR3 runs to 10 residues. The variable domain in full, with the rest retrieved from reference TRBV7-2 and TRBJ2-7, is GAGVSQSPSNKVTEKGKDVELRCDPISGHTALYWYRQSLGQGLEFLIYFQGNSAPDKSGLPSDRFSAERTGGSVSTLTIQRTQQEDSAVYLCASSFYEQYFGPGTRLTVT.

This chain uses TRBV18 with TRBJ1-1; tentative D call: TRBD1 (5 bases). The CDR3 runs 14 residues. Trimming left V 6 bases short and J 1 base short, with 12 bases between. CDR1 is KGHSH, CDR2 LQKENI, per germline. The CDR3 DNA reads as TGTGCCAGCTCGTCCACAGGCTGGAACACTGAAGCTTTCTTT. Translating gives CASSSTGWNTEAFF.

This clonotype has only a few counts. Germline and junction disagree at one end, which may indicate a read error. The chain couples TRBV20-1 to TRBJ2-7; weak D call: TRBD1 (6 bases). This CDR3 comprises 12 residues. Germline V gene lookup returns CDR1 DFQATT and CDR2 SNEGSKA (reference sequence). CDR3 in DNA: TGCGGTGCTAGAAGCAGGGGTGGCGAGCAGTACTTC. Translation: CGARSRGGEQYF.